The 30 T cell receptor beta chains given below trace back to one sample, sequenced in a study of identical twins. TCRdb independently ran MiXCR on the 5' RACE reads; one entry per CDR3 protein. This table has 450,000 or so distinct CDR3 sequences, roughly an eighth appearing once. These sequences were also reported in another study, on yellow fever vaccine responses in identical twins.

Sequencing input: CD4+ T cells sorted from blood. These receptors were collected from a woman aged 18-30 years in good health.

In its sample, this clonotype was seen a few times. J is TRBJ2-3 and V is TRBV25-1; D ambiguous. Trimming removed 2 bases from V and 3 bases from J, with 9 bases in between. Germline V CDR1 and CDR2: MGHDK, SYGVNS. The CDR3 extends over 14 amino acids. The CDR3 reads CASSEGGKTDTQYF. The DNA for the CDR3 is TGTGCCAGCAGTGAAGGTGGGAAGACAGATACGCAGTATTTT.

This clonotype was recorded at least ten times. The V call is TRBV12-3 or TRBV12-4, the J call TRBJ2-7; TRBD2 agrees at 9 bases. The CDR3 has 16 amino acids. V shed 6 bases and J 1 base; nucleotides not matched to a gene: 10. CDR3 coding DNA: TGTGCCAGCAGGCCGGGCGGACTAGCGACATCCTACGAGCAGTACTTC. It translates to CASRPGGLATSYEQYF.

This clonotype was found a few times. The V gene is TRBV5-1, the J gene TRBJ1-4; D gene unclear. The CDR3 is made up of 15 amino acids. V was trimmed by 0 bases and J by 6 bases, leaving 12 bases between them. Germline V gene data show CDR1 as SGHRS and CDR2 as YFSETQ. The CDR3 region is CASSLESGFDEKLFF. The CDR3 DNA is TGCGCCAGCAGCTTGGAGTCGGGGTTCGATGAAAAACTGTTTTTT.

This clonotype was observed a few times. The rearrangement links TRBV7-2 to TRBJ2-1; TRBD1 matches 7 bases. The CDR3 totals 15 residues. V was pared by 5 bases and J by 6 bases, with 10 bases of the junction left unmatched. The germline gives CDR1 SGHTA, CDR2 FQGNSA. CDR3 coding DNA: TGTGCCAGCAGCATGCGAGCCGACAGGGTCAATGAGCAGTTCTTC. It yields the protein CASSMRADRVNEQFF.

For the CDR3, the DNA is TGTGCCAGCAGCGTAGGTTCTGGCCTTGACAGTAACTACGAGCAGTACTTC. It yields the protein CASSVGSGLDSNYEQYF. The chain couples TRBV9 to TRBJ2-7; perhaps TRBD1 as D (5 bases). The CDR3 is 17 amino acids. Germline loops: CDR1 SGDLS, CDR2 YYNGEE. Between the trimmed V and J ends, which lost 0 bases and 3 bases, there was a span of 19 bases.

In its sample, this clonotype was seen a few times. The genes are TRBV28 and TRBJ2-1; 9 bases agree with TRBD2. The length of the CDR3 is 16 residues. Losses at the gene ends were 6 bases for V and 9 bases for J; bases not matched to a gene: 15. The V gene's germline CDR1 is MDHEN and CDR2 SYDVKM. CDR3 nucleotides: TGTGCCAGCAGCCTAGTAACGGGACTAGCTTTCAGTGAGCAGTTCTTC. This sequence encodes CASSLVTGLAFSEQFF.

For this clonotype: Since no conserved phenylalanine or tryptophan closes the CDR3, a read error is the likely cause. No DNA is shown, since the ends of the CDR3 on it are uncertain; the CDR3 is the one TCRdb lists. V is TRBV1 and J is TRBJ1-5; the table's D gene call, TRBD1, was not cross checked with the DNA. TRBV1 represents a pseudogene. The CDR3 is 16 amino acids long, termini counted. The chain's CDR3 is CTSSQDTALQNQPQHL.

V usage is TRBV20-1 and J usage is TRBJ2-1, with 8 positions matching TRBD1. From germline, CDR1 is DFQATT and CDR2 SNEGSKA (reference sequence). This CDR3 is 15 amino acids long. V was pared by 6 bases and J by 2 bases, with 9 bases of the junction left unmatched. The CDR3 coding sequence is TGCAGTGCGATTTACAGGGGGAGTCCCTACAATGAGCAGTTCTTC. Residues: CSAIYRGSPYNEQFF.

This clonotype was counted between two and nine times. The chain carries TRBV20-1 and TRBJ2-1; a possible D gene is TRBD2 (6 bases). This CDR3 region has 12 residues. V was trimmed by 3 bases and J by 14 bases, leaving 17 bases between them. Germline CDR1 and CDR2: DFQATT and SNEGSKA (reference sequence). CDR3 amino acids: CSARGGWGGKFF. CDR3 DNA: TGCAGTGCTAGGGGGGGATGGGGAGGAAAGTTCTTC.

This clonotype was detected only a few times. The chain links TRBV9 to TRBJ1-1, with D unresolved. This CDR3 spans 13 amino acids. Between the trimmed V and J ends, which lost 0 bases and 14 bases, there was a span of 17 bases. CDR1 SGDLS and CDR2 YYNGEE come from the germline V gene. In DNA form, the CDR3 reads TGTGCCAGCAGCGTAGTTGAGGGCGTCGGCCGGTTCTTT. Translating gives CASSVVEGVGRFF.

In nucleotides, the CDR3 is TGCAGCGTTAGCAGGGGTATCCACGAGCAGTACTTC. Protein product: CSVSRGIHEQYF. This chain connects TRBV29-1 to TRBJ2-7; possible D gene TRBD1, 6 bases. The germline gives CDR1 SQVTM, CDR2 ANQGSEA. This CDR3 is 12 amino acids long. The germline V and J ends were trimmed by 5 bases and 5 bases, with 13 bases remaining between them.

This clonotype has ten or more counts. The chain employs TRBV4-2 and TRBJ2-7; 13 nucleotides line up with TRBD2. Germline CDR1 and CDR2: LGHNA and YNFKEQ. The trim removed 4 bases at V and 0 bases at J, leaving 3 bases unmatched. This CDR3 is 16 amino acids long. The CDR3 loop reads CASSRGLAGASYEQYF. The DNA of the CDR3 is TGTGCCAGCAGCCGTGGACTAGCGGGAGCCTCCTACGAGCAGTACTTC.

The CDR3 sequence is CSVGNSIGELFF. The CDR3 nucleotides read TGCAGCGTTGGAAACAGCATCGGGGAGCTGTTTTTT. The chain carries TRBV29-1 and TRBJ2-2, with D unresolved. V lost 4 bases and J lost 7, with 10 bases in between. Germline lookup yields CDR1 SQVTM and CDR2 ANQGSEA. This CDR3 comprises 12 residues.

This clonotype occurred a few times. The chain links TRBV6-1 to TRBJ2-1; TRBD2 agrees at 12 bases. This CDR3 has 17 amino acids. Germline V CDR1 and CDR2: MNHNS, SASEGT. V trimming: 6 bases; J trimming: 8 bases; junction bases outside the gene matches: 14. The CDR3 region has the DNA TGTGCCAGCAGCGGCGGACTAGCGGGGCCACCGGGCGATGAGCAGTTCTTC. It specifies CASSGGLAGPPGDEQFF.

This rearrangement joins TRBV3-1 to TRBJ1-1; D gene unclear. The CDR3 contains 13 residues. The V gene's germline CDR1 is LGHDT and CDR2 YNNKEL (reference sequence). Trimming took off 8 bases at V and 3 bases at J, with 13 bases between the two ends. CDR3 residues: CASGREEYTEAFF. The CDR3 nucleotides are TGTGCCAGCGGGAGGGAGGAGTACACTGAAGCTTTCTTT.

This chain joins TRBV20-1 and TRBJ2-3, with TRBD2 matching 7 bases. Trimming at V came to 1 base and at J to 0 bases, leaving 4 bases not matched to a gene. CDR3 length: 15 amino acids. Germline V gene sequence: CDR1 DFQATT, CDR2 SNEGSKA (reference sequence). The CDR3 is CSARAGGRSTDTQYF. CDR3 DNA: TGCAGTGCTAGAGCGGGCGGGAGAAGCACAGATACGCAGTATTTT.

This clonotype was detected a few times. CDR3 sequence (DNA): TGTGCCATCAAGGGACAGGGGCGCGACGAGCAGTACTTC. As protein: CAIKGQGRDEQYF. The chain links TRBV10-3 to TRBJ2-7; the match to TRBD1 covers 10 bases. The CDR3 totals 13 residues. V was clipped by 7 bases and J by 5 bases; unmatched bases: 5. Looked up from germline, CDR1 is ENHRY and CDR2 is SYGVKD.

This clonotype was counted a few times. The V gene is TRBV20-1, the J gene TRBJ1-1; D is perhaps TRBD1 (5 bases). The ends were cut back, 8 bases at V and 0 bases at J, with 16 bases in the middle. The CDR3 is made up of 14 amino acids. Germline CDR1 is DFQATT and CDR2 is SNEGSKA (reference sequence). The CDR3 here is CSPWAGKMNTEAFF. The CDR3 bases are TGCAGTCCTTGGGCAGGGAAGATGAACACTGAAGCTTTCTTT.

Written as DNA, the CDR3 is TGTGCCAGCGCGACTTGGCGGGGGACAGGGTCCAATGAGCAGTTCTTC. Protein sequence: CASATWRGTGSNEQFF. The chain has TRBV6-1 and TRBJ2-1, with 9 bases aligning to TRBD1. J was trimmed by 6 bases and V by 8 bases; bases with no gene match: 14. This CDR3 region has 16 residues. In germline, CDR1 is MNHNS, CDR2 SASEGT.

The chain is built from TRBV5-6 and TRBJ1-4, with TRBD1 identical over 10 bases. The V segment lost 4 bases and the J segment 7 bases; nucleotides outside the gene matches: 13. The CDR3 extends over 17 amino acids. CDR1 is SGHDT and CDR2 is YYEEEE in the germline V gene. The CDR3 DNA sequence: TGTGCCAGCAGCCGTATCAGAAGGACAGGGGGTGGTGAAAAACTGTTTTTT. Its translation: CASSRIRRTGGGEKLFF.

This clonotype was seen a few times. This rearrangement joins TRBV3-1 to TRBJ2-1; D might be TRBD2 (5 bases). This CDR3 spans 14 amino acids. The germline V gene has CDR1 LGHDT and CDR2 YNNKEL (reference sequence). The germline V and J ends were trimmed by 4 bases and 10 bases, with 17 bases remaining between them. The CDR3: CASSRTITGGEQFF. In DNA, the CDR3 is TGTGCCAGCAGCCGCACAATTACGGGCGGGGAGCAGTTCTTC.

This clonotype showed up just a few times. This chain uses TRBV20-1 with TRBJ2-2, with 11 bases identical to TRBD2. Germline CDR1 is DFQATT and CDR2 is SNEGSKA (reference sequence). V lost 6 bases and J lost 6; bases outside the gene matches: 12. This CDR3 has 16 amino acids. The CDR3 DNA is TGCAGTGCGAGCCTACTAGCGGGAGCGGGGGCCGGGGAGCTGTTTTTT. The encoded protein is CSASLLAGAGAGELFF.

This clonotype was seen a few times. The chain has TRBV7-3 and TRBJ2-3; D is ambiguous. Per the germline V gene, CDR1 is SGHTA and CDR2 is FQGTGA. The CDR3 is 15 amino acids. The ends were cut back, 6 bases at V and 1 base at J, with 14 bases in the middle. The CDR3 loop reads CASRQTGSGTDTQYF. The CDR3 DNA sequence: TGTGCCAGCAGACAAACCGGCTCCGGCACAGATACGCAGTATTTT. The variable domain in full, completed from reference TRBV7-3 and TRBJ2-3, reads GAGVSQTPSNKVTEKGKYVELRCDPISGHTALYWYRQSLGQGPEFLIYFQGTGAADDSGLPNDRFFAVRPEGSVSTLKIQRTERGDSAVYLCASRQTGSGTDTQYFGPGTRLTVL.

This clonotype has just a few counts. The chain joins TRBV30 to TRBJ1-4; TRBD1 matches 12 bases. The trim removed 3 bases at V and 7 bases at J, leaving 3 bases unmatched. The CDR3 runs 14 residues. The germline V gene has CDR1 GTSNPN and CDR2 SVGIG (reference sequence). The chain's CDR3 is CAWRGQGAPEKLFF. In DNA form, the CDR3 reads TGTGCCTGGAGGGGACAGGGGGCGCCTGAAAAACTGTTTTTT. The variable domain in full, completed from reference TRBV30 and TRBJ1-4, reads SQTIHQWPATLVQPVGSPLSLECTVEGTSNPNLYWYRQAAGRGLQLLFYSVGIGQISSEVPQNLSASRPQDRQFILSSKKLLLSDSGFYLCAWRGQGAPEKLFFGSGTQLSVL.

This clonotype turned up a few times. This CDR3 is CASSKFQETYEQYF. The CDR3 DNA follows: TGTGCCAGCAGCAAATTTCAGGAGACCTACGAGCAGTACTTC. The V gene is TRBV21-1, the J gene TRBJ2-7. TRBV21-1 is a documented pseudogene. The CDR3 length is 14 residues.

This clonotype was observed a handful of times. This sequence joins TRBV5-1 and TRBJ2-1; tentatively, D is TRBD1 (7 bases). Trimming stripped 0 bases from V and 5 bases from J, with 12 bases between. This CDR3 region has 15 residues. Germline V gives CDR1 SGHRS, CDR2 YFSETQ. CDR3 protein: CASSLDGRGDNEQFF. CDR3 in DNA: TGCGCCAGCAGCTTGGATGGCAGGGGGGACAATGAGCAGTTCTTC.

This chain links TRBV15 with TRBJ2-1; tentative D call: TRBD2 (6 bases). Trimming removed 4 bases at V and 0 bases at J, with 10 bases between. The germline CDR1 and CDR2 sequences are LNHNV and YYDKDF (reference sequence). The CDR3 covers 15 residues. The CDR3 region is CATSTWGDSYNEQFF. The CDR3 region has the DNA TGTGCCACCAGCACTTGGGGGGACTCCTACAATGAGCAGTTCTTC.

The J gene is TRBJ2-2, the V gene TRBV11-2; D ambiguous. CDR3 size: 10 residues. Germline V gene sequence: CDR1 SGHAT, CDR2 FQNNGV. V shed 4 bases and J shed 11 bases, with 5 bases lying between them. In nucleotides, the CDR3 is TGTGCCAGCAGCTCCCTTGAGCTGTTTTTT. The encoded protein is CASSSLELFF. Variable domain in full (rest from reference TRBV11-2 and TRBJ2-2): EAGVAQSPRYKIIEKRQSVAFWCNPISGHATLYWYQQILGQGPKLLIQFQNNGVVDDSQLPKDRFSAERLKGVDSTLKIQPAKLEDSAVYLCASSSLELFFGEGSRLTVL.

The V call is TRBV11-1, the J call TRBJ2-7; D gene unclear. Trimming left V 1 base short and J 6 bases short, with 10 bases between. In germline, CDR1 is SGHAT, CDR2 FQDESV (reference sequence). This CDR3 is 13 amino acids long. The CDR3 sequence: CASSLGVVREQYF. For the CDR3, the DNA is TGTGCCAGCAGCTTAGGAGTTGTCCGCGAGCAGTACTTC.

The chain carries TRBV2 and TRBJ2-5; D gene uncertain. Germline V gene sequence: CDR1 SNHLY, CDR2 FYNNEI. V lost 7 bases to trimming and J lost 2 bases, with 5 bases between them. The CDR3 loop spans 11 amino acids. CDR3 bases: TGTGCCAGCAATGTACAAGAGACCCAGTACTTC. Its protein product is CASNVQETQYF.